This T cell receptor (beta chain) emerged from a study of OX40 agonist ivuxolimab in advanced cancers. About the research overall: It was ivuxolimab, an agonistic anti-OX40 (CD134) antibody, that patients were treated with.

This clone was seen once. Assay used: immunoSEQ multiplex PCR; TCRdb lists only in-frame clones, some missing. The sample has tens of thousands of clones; approximately 80% are singletons. This sequence was found in an adult with an advanced solid tumor such as melanoma, head and neck, liver or kidney cancer. Sequenced material: CD4+ or CD8+ T cells sorted from blood, taken in a trial of the OX40 agonist ivuxolimab.

The CDR3 here is CASSHGQFLTDTQYF. As DNA, the CDR3 is TGCGCCAGCAGCCACGGACAGTTTCTCACAGATACGCAGTATTTT. The J gene is TRBJ2-3, the V gene TRBV5-1; a weak D match, TRBD1 (6 bases). This CDR3 region has 15 residues. CDR1 and CDR2 from the germline V gene are SGHRS and YFSETQ. The V and J ends lost 4 bases and 2 bases respectively, with 14 bases between them.